These T cell receptor beta chains were read from a single sample in a study of a mutant IDH1 vaccine in newly diagnosed glioma. For these TCRs, the target antigens are not known. The repertoire was sequenced with immunoSEQ multiplex PCR; TCRdb's copy has only in-frame clones and lacks some. The sample contains roughly 120,000 clones, roughly 88% of which appear only once. Sequenced here: PBMCs, sampled from a glioma patient whose treatment included an IDH1 peptide vaccine. The receptors were sampled from a woman aged 45-59 years with glioma. Both conserved end residues are part of each CDR3. The order of the fields is clone size, J gene, V gene, D gene, CDR3 DNA, CDR3 protein. The D gene is left open where the match is weak. The size of a clone is reported for some rows only, either as once, few or many, or as a class for expanded clones.

. | TRBJ2-7 | TRBV5-1 | TRBD1 | TGCGCCAGCGGGACAGGGATCCGTTACGAGCAGTACTTC | CASGTGIRYEQYF
. | TRBJ2-4 | TRBV11-2 | . | TGTGCCAGCAGCTTAAACCCCCGTGCGGTTCACGCCAAAAACATTCAGTACTTC | CASSLNPRAVHAKNIQYF
. | TRBJ1-2 | TRBV18 | . | TGTGCCAGCTCACCAGGCGACAGCCCCTATGGCTACACCTTC | CASSPGDSPYGYTF
. | TRBJ2-2 | TRBV18 | TRBD1 | TGTGCCAGCTCACCGCATCGACAGGGGGCCGACACCGGGGAGCTGTTTTTT | CASSPHRQGADTGELFF
. | TRBJ2-2 | TRBV9 | . | TGTGCCAGCAGCGTAGTACAGATCACCGGGGAGCTGTTTTTT | CASSVVQITGELFF
. | TRBJ2-5 | TRBV9 | TRBD2 | TGTGCCAGCAGCGTAGCGGGGACCCCCCTGGGCCCGGGGGGTGGTAGAGAGACCCAGTACTTC | CASSVAGTPLGPGGGRETQYF
. | TRBJ2-6 | TRBV2 | . | TGTGCCAGCAAGGTGGGTTCCGCCAACGTCCTGACTTTC | CASKVGSANVLTF
once | TRBJ1-2 | TRBV21-1 | . | TGTGCCAGCAGCAAAGGTCAGAGGCACAACTATGGCTACACCTTC | CASSKGQRHNYGYTF
. | TRBJ1-2 | TRBV7-9 | . | TGTGCCAGCAGCTTAGGAGACAGGAGGGCTAACTATGGCTACACCTTC | CASSLGDRRANYGYTF
. | TRBJ1-2 | TRBV2 | . | TGTGCCAGCACGGCAGGTCCGGGCTACACCTTC | CASTAGPGYTF
. | TRBJ2-3 | TRBV5-1 | TRBD2 | TGCGCCAGCAGCTTTCTTGGGACTAGCGGGACGGCAGATACGCAGTATTTT | CASSFLGTSGTADTQYF
. | TRBJ1-2 | TRBV6-5 | . | TGTGCCAGCAGTTCGACAGTCTCGGCCAACCAGTGGGGCTACACCTTC | CASSSTVSANQWGYTF
. | TRBJ1-1 | TRBV7-3 | TRBD1 | TGTGCCAGCAGCCAACAGGGGGCCGGAACTGAAGCTTTCTTT | CASSQQGAGTEAFF
. | TRBJ2-7 | TRBV11-2 | TRBD2 | TGTGCCAGCAGCTTAGGCGGGGGGCTAGAGCAGTACTTC | CASSLGGGLEQYF
. | TRBJ2-5 | TRBV28 | . | TGTGCCAGCAGTTTACGGGAGACCCAGTACTTC | CASSLRETQYF
. | TRBJ2-7 | TRBV6-1 | . | TGTGCCAGCAAAAGATACGATCAGGGACCCCACGAGCAGTACTTC | CASKRYDQGPHEQYF
. | TRBJ1-2 | TRBV19 | . | TGTGCCAGCACAGGGACCTATGAGGGCACCTTC | CASTGTYEGTF
. | TRBJ2-3 | TRBV6-1 | . | TGTGCCAGCAGTGAAGTCCGGGGGAGCACAGATACGCAGTATTTT | CASSEVRGSTDTQYF
. | TRBJ1-5 | TRBV6-5 | TRBD1 | TGTGCCAGCAGTTATTCTACAGGGGCGGGACAGCCCCAGCATTTT | CASSYSTGAGQPQHF
. | TRBJ2-7 | TRBV7-8 | . | TGTGCCAGCAGCAGGACGGTGAGCTCCTACGAGCAGTACTTC | CASSRTVSSYEQYF
. | TRBJ2-2 | TRBV5-8 | . | TGTGCCAGCAGGAGGGATGCCGGGGAGCTGTTTTTT | CASRRDAGELFF
. | TRBJ2-1 | TRBV4-1 | . | TGCGCCAGCAGCTTCCGACCCCGTTCTGAAGCGCAAACCTACAATGAGCAGTTCTTC | CASSFRPRSEAQTYNEQFF
. | TRBJ2-7 | TRBV5-1 | TRBD2 | TGCGCCAGCAGCTCGGGACTAGCGGGAGTTCTAGTCCTCGAGCAGTACTTC | CASSSGLAGVLVLEQYF
. | TRBJ2-3 | TRBV7-6 | . | TGTGCCAGCAGCGCCGCAGGAGTATCGACAGATACGCAGTATTTT | CASSAAGVSTDTQYF
. | TRBJ2-1 | TRBV5-1 | . | TGCGCCAGCAACGCAGGCCTCGGCAATGAGCAGTTCTTC | CASNAGLGNEQFF
once | TRBJ2-5 | TRBV9 | TRBD2 | TGTGCCAGCAGCCTGGACAGCGGGAGAAGGATGGAGACCCAGTACTTC | CASSLDSGRRMETQYF
. | TRBJ2-5 | TRBV9 | . | TGTGCCAGCAGCGTAGCTAGCCGAGAGACCCAGTACTTC | CASSVASRETQYF
once | TRBJ2-2 | TRBV11-3 | TRBD2 | TGTGCCAGCAGCCCCTTGAGAAGCGGGGCGAACACCGGGGAGCTGTTTTTT | CASSPLRSGANTGELFF
. | TRBJ2-7 | TRBV4-1 | . | TGCGCCAGCAGCCAAGAAGGCAGGGCCTACGAGCAGCACTTC | CASSQEGRAYEQHF
few | TRBJ1-1 | TRBV30 | . | TGTGCCTGGAGTGTGGGGGAGGACACTGAAGCTTTCTTT | CAWSVGEDTEAFF
. | TRBJ2-3 | TRBV10-1 | TRBD1 | TGCGCCAGCAGGGACGGACAGGCCACAGATACGCAGTATTTT | CASRDGQATDTQYF
. | TRBJ2-7 | TRBV19 | . | TGTGCCAGTAGTAAGGGGCCGCCGGCGGCGGGCTACGAGCAGTACTTC | CASSKGPPAAGYEQYF
. | TRBJ2-1 | TRBV6-4 | TRBD2 | TGTGCCAGCAGTGACAAAAGCGGGAGTGTCAATGAGCAGTTCTTC | CASSDKSGSVNEQFF
. | TRBJ1-1 | TRBV7-3 | TRBD1 | TGTGCCAGCAGAACCGGCACAGGGGGCAACACTGAAGCTTTCTTT | CASRTGTGGNTEAFF
. | TRBJ2-1 | TRBV5-1 | TRBD2 | TGCGCCAGCAGCTTGACTAGCGGGAGGGAGGAGCAGTTCTTC | CASSLTSGREEQFF
few | TRBJ2-3 | TRBV7-6 | . | TGTGCCAGCAGCTTAGAGAGGGCGGCCGATACGCAGTATTTT | CASSLERAADTQYF
. | TRBJ2-1 | TRBV5-1 | . | TGCGCCAGCAGCCTAAGCAGGGACAATGAGCAGTTCTTC | CASSLSRDNEQFF
. | TRBJ2-5 | TRBV9 | TRBD1 | TGTGCCAGCAGCATGCGACAGGGGGAGACCCAGTACTTC | CASSMRQGETQYF
few | TRBJ1-6 | TRBV2 | . | TGTGCCAGCAGTAGGGAAGGTCTTAGAAGAAATTCACCCCTCCACTTT | CASSREGLRRNSPLHF
. | TRBJ2-2 | TRBV27 | TRBD1 | TGTGCCAGTACCGGGACAGGGTTAACCGGGGAGCTGTTTTTT | CASTGTGLTGELFF
. | TRBJ2-7 | TRBV28 | . | TGTGCCAGCAGTTCCGACGGTCTCCTCCCCAGCGAGGTCTACGAGCAGTACTTC | CASSSDGLLPSEVYEQYF
. | TRBJ2-5 | TRBV5-6 | . | TGTGCCAGCAGCGCCCGGGGAGTTCAAGAGACCCAGTACTTC | CASSARGVQETQYF
. | TRBJ2-5 | TRBV19 | TRBD2 | TGTGCCCCGGGGGGGGGTGAAGAGACCCAGTACTTC | CAPGGGEETQYF
. | TRBJ2-1 | TRBV2 | . | TGTGCCAGTCAAACGAAGATCTTC | CASQTKIF
once | TRBJ1-4 | TRBV28 | . | TGTGCCAGCAGTTTATGGGGGGTAGGGGAAAAACTGTTTTTT | CASSLWGVGEKLFF
few | TRBJ1-6 | TRBV2 | . | TGTGCCGGCCGGGGGGAAATTTCACCCCTCCACTTT | CAGRGEISPLHF
. | TRBJ2-4 | TRBV6-5 | TRBD2 | TGTGCCAGCGGTCGGGGAAGCGGGAGAGACATTCAGTACTTC | CASGRGSGRDIQYF
. | TRBJ1-5 | TRBV7-9 | . | TGTGCCAGCAGCTTAGTTAATCAGCCCCAGCATTTT | CASSLVNQPQHF
. | TRBJ1-5 | TRBV6-5 | . | TGTGCCAGCAGTTACTCCGACGATCAGCCCCAGCATTTT | CASSYSDDQPQHF
. | TRBJ1-5 | TRBV7-6 | TRBD1 | TGTGCCAGCAGCTTAGGGACAGGGGATCAGCCCCAGCATTTT | CASSLGTGDQPQHF
once | TRBJ1-4 | TRBV29-1 | . | TGCAGCGTTGGGGGGCAGGCTGATGAAAAACTGTTTTTT | CSVGGQADEKLFF
. | TRBJ2-1 | TRBV11-2 | . | TGTGCCAGCAGCTTAGCTTATCGGCAAAACAATGAGCAGTTCTTC | CASSLAYRQNNEQFF
. | TRBJ1-4 | TRBV5-8 | . | TGTGCCAGCAGCTTGTCCGCGACCGGGCGGACCAAAGTTGAAAAACTGTTTTTT | CASSLSATGRTKVEKLFF
once | TRBJ1-1 | TRBV19 | TRBD1 | TGTGCCAGTAGAGGGGACAGAAAAGCTTTCTTT | CASRGDRKAFF